This T cell receptor beta chain is from a study of shared clonotypes between healthy human individuals. Broader study findings: In contrast to clonotypes shared by all four donors, non-shared clonotypes had lower generation probabilities. Enrolling few donors narrowed the genetic and exposure-history diversity that was represented. Shared across several donors were around 4.7% of the naive CD4 clonotypes.

Naive CD8 populations comprised CD45RO-negative cells positively selected for CCR7, excluding terminally differentiated effector memory CD45RA+ cells. Clones were read by immunoSEQ multiplex PCR, and TCRdb kept only the in-frame ones, dropping some. The data contain about 2.2 million clones, roughly 91% of them singletons. This CDR3 is built from 13 residues. Germline V gene data show CDR1 as LNHNV and CDR2 as YYDKDF (reference sequence). Deletions cut 1 base from V and 6 bases from J, with 10 bases between. Points on this clone: Its antigen is undetermined.

The receptor was derived from a man between 18 and 35 years old in good health. Some clones in this sample may be carry-over from other donors' samples. The sequenced sample consisted of naive CD8+ T cells from PBMCs. This rearrangement joins TRBV15 to TRBJ2-7; D gene ambiguous. This CDR3 reads CATSRATVSEQYF. CDR3 bases: TGTGCCACCAGCAGAGCTACAGTAAGCGAGCAGTACTTC.